This TCR beta chain was sequenced during a study of Graves' ophthalmopathy and Graves' hyperthyroidism (dated by TCRdb to the late 2010s). With respect to the entire study: Peripheral blood was collected at initial diagnosis, before any treatment. In total, 135 blood samples were TCR-sequenced: around 42 ophthalmopathy, some 80 hyperthyroidism and around 17 hyperthyroidism-to-ophthalmopathy patients. The study used TCR beta repertoire signatures to distinguish Graves' ophthalmopathy from Graves' hyperthyroidism and to predict progression to ophthalmopathy. An independent validation cohort comprised roughly 20 hyperthyroidism patients and over 15 patients who later progressed from hyperthyroidism to ophthalmopathy. To explore V-J signatures that distinguish ophthalmopathy from hyperthyroidism, a discovery set of under 110 patients was enrolled, made up of 40 to 45 with ophthalmopathy and 55 to 65 with stable hyperthyroidism. In a handful of hyperthyroidism patients, the T-cell repertoires found in thyroid tissue were compared with those found in blood. After sampling, hyperthyroidism patients received methimazole starting at 30 mg daily, and ophthalmopathy patients received high-dose intravenous methylprednisolone.

For repertoire sequencing, TCR beta CDR3 regions were amplified from RNA transcripts. HTBI primers and the Qiagen OneStep RT-PCR kit were used in a first-round RT-PCR, which was followed by a second-round multiplex PCR, size selection and purification. The libraries underwent paired-end sequencing with 100 bp reads on an Illumina HiSeq2000. In the original analysis: Reads were processed with SOAPnuke, discarding reads with adapters, uncalled bases, mean Phred below 15, or no exact constant-primer or identifier match. High-quality paired reads were merged with COPE v1.2.5. Each unique nucleotide sequence was treated as a clonotype, and MiTCR v1.1 was used to align the clonotypes to the IMGT TRB V, D and J references. Analysis was restricted to V-J combinations with a frequency above 0.0001, which covered roughly 99% of repertoires. A TCR clonal expansion and chaos score per V-J combination was defined as the ratio of F50 clonal expansion to chaos observed in the TCRdist matrix. Welch's t-statistics and random forest were used to reduce the features to 13 V-J combinations, which were then used as input to a naive Bayes classifier. The Morisita-Horn index was used to measure how similar the thyroid and blood repertoires were. TCRdb reprocessed the public reads (quality trimming at Q25 with fastp, clone calling with MiXCR) and kept in-frame beta chains. CDR3 protein sequences are deduplicated, and each keeps its most common genes and DNA. The V and J calls here are based on TCRdb, not the publication. A total of roughly 700,000 distinct CDR3 sequences appear in this sample, roughly two fifths of them only once. Roughly 45% of the sample belongs to the ten largest clones.

Ophthalmopathy patients were characterized by moderately to severely active disease, a Clinical Activity Score of at least 3, a NOSPECS grade of at least 4, and a disease duration under 3 months. Anyone with other autoimmune diseases, uncontrolled infections, pregnancy or lactation was excluded from the study. Diagnosis was based on clinical symptoms, serum thyroxine, TRAb, thyroid ultrasound and orbital computed tomography. PBMCs were isolated from 8 to 10 ml of fresh peripheral blood by Ficoll-Paque density gradient centrifugation. Total RNA was extracted with Trizol reagent and quality-checked on an Agilent 2100 Bioanalyzer. From its cysteine to its phenylalanine, the CDR3 spans 14 amino acids. CDR3 DNA is the only sequence kept; it has 42 bases, read in frame from the first base. V ends up 7 bases short and J 5 bases short, with an unmatched junction base count of 5. The germline V gene (reference sequence) supplies CDR1 SEHNR and CDR2 FQNEAQ.

This clonotype occurred a few times. Its antigen target is currently unknown. Qualities for individual bases were not recorded, and no much larger clone is one base off. General study outcomes and caveats: In validation, the model predicted ophthalmopathy progression with about 70% sensitivity and 72.22% specificity; some 13 predicted patients were CT-confirmed with GO in a median of approximately six months. No statistical method was used to predetermine the sample size, and group allocation was not hidden from the investigators. Most expanded thyroid clonotypes with frequency above 0.001 were also detected in blood, suggesting blood repertoires may reflect the thyroid immune response. In cross-validation, the 13-signature model distinguished ophthalmopathy from stable hyperthyroidism with 85% to 90% sensitivity and roughly 81% specificity, and in the test set the corresponding values were roughly 80% and 75%.

Sequences were obtained from peripheral blood. The clonotype originates from an adult man with Graves' ophthalmopathy. The receptor chain draws on TRBV7-9 and TRBJ2-2, with 9 junctional bases fitting TRBD1. The sequenced DNA is TGTGCCAGCACCCGACAGGGGGGGACCGGGGAGCTGTTTTTT. This gives the protein CASTRQGGTGELFF.